This T cell receptor (beta chain) was recorded in a study of T cell responses to AZD1222 COVID-19 vaccine. J was trimmed by 3 bases and V by 2 bases; bases with no gene match: 6. The CDR3 runs to 18 residues. Germline assignment: CDR1 MNHEY and CDR2 SMNVEV (reference sequence). Broader study findings: Seropositive at baseline were only a handful of AZD1222 recipients. The peak T cell response came first, and repertoires were sampled only after it. Increased Spike-specific TCR breadth and depth were observed after two AZD1222 doses. Clonal diversity was possibly underestimated, and white British individuals and females predominated among donors.

Comment on this clone: Its antigen remains unknown.

Profiled with immunoSEQ multiplex PCR; TCRdb holds only in-frame clones, not every one. Among over 110,000 clones, about 93% were seen once, and the ten largest hold approximately 5%. The rearrangement links TRBV27 to TRBJ2-5; 16 bases map to TRBD2. The TCR was taken from an adult in good health. Sequencing was performed on peripheral blood, taken on day 0 of AZD1222 vaccination. The CDR3: CASSLVPGLAGGKETQYF. The CDR3 DNA reads as TGTGCCAGCAGTTTAGTCCCGGGACTAGCGGGGGGGAAAGAGACCCAGTACTTC.